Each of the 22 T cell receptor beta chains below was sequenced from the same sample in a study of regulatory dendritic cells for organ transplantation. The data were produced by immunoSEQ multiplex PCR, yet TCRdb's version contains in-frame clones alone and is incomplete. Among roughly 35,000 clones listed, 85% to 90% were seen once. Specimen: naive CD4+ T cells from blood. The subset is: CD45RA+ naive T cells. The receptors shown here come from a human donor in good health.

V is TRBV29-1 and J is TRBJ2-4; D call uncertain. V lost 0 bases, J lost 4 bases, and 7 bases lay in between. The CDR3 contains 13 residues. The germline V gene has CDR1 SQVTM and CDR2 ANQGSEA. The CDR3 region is CSVEDGSKNIQYF. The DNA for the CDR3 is TGCAGCGTTGAAGATGGCTCTAAAAACATTCAGTACTTC. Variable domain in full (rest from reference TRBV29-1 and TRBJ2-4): SAVISQKPSRDICQRGTSLTIQCQVDSQVTMMFWYRQQPGQSLTLIATANQGSEATYESGFVIDKFPISRPNLTFSTLTVSNMSPEDSSIYLCSVEDGSKNIQYFGAGTRLSVL.

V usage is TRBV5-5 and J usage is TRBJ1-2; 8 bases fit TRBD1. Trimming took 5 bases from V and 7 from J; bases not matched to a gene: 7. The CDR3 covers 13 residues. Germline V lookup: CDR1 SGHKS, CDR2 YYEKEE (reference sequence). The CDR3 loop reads CASSLQGAGGYTF. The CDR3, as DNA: TGTGCCAGCAGTCTTCAGGGGGCGGGTGGCTACACCTTC. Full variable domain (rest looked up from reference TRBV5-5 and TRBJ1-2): DAGVTQSPTHLIKTRGQQVTLRCSPISGHKSVSWYQQVLGQGPQFIFQYYEKEERGRGNFPDRFSARQFPNYSSELNVNALLLGDSALYLCASSLQGAGGYTFGSGTRLTVV.

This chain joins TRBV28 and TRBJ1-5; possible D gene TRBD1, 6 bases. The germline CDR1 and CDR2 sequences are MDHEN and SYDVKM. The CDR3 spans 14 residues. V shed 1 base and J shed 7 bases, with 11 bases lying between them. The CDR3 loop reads CASSLYTGRQPQHF. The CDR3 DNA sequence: TGTGCCAGCAGTTTATATACAGGGAGGCAGCCCCAGCATTTT.

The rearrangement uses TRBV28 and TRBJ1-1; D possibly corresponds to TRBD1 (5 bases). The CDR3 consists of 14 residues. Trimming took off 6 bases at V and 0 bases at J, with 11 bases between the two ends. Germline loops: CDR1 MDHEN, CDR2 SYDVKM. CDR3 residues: CASRPGGVNTEAFF. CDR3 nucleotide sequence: TGTGCCAGCAGACCTGGGGGGGTGAACACTGAAGCTTTCTTT.

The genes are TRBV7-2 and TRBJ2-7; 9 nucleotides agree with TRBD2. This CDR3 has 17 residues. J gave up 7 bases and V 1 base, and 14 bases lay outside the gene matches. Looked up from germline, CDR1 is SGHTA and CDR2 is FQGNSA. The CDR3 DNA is TGTGCCAGCAGCTTAGGGGGCGGGAGGGCCCAGGGAAGGGAGCAGTACTTC. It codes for CASSLGGGRAQGREQYF.

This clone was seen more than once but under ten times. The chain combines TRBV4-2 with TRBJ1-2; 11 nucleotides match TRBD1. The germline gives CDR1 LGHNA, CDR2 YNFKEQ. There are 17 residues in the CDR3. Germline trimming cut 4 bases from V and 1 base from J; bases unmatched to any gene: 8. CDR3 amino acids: CASSPRTGGESNYGYTF. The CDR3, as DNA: TGTGCCAGCAGCCCCAGGACAGGGGGCGAGAGTAACTATGGCTACACCTTC.

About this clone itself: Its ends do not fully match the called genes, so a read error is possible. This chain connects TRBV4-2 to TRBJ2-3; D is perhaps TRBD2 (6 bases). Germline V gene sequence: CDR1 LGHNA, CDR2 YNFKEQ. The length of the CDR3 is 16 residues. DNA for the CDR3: TGTGCCAGCAGCCACCTCGTGCGGGGAGTACAAGATGCGCAGTATTTT. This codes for CASSHLVRGVQDAQYF.

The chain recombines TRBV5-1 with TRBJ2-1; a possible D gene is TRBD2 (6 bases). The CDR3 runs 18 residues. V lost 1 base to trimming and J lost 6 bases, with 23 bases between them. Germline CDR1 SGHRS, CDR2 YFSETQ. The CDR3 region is CASSLFASDEFFSNEQFF. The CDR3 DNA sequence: TGCGCCAGCAGCTTGTTTGCTAGCGATGAGTTCTTTAGCAATGAGCAGTTCTTC.

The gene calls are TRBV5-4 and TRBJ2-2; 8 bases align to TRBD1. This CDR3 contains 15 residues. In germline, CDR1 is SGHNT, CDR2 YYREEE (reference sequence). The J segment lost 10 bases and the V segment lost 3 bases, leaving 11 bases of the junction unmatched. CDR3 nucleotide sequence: TGTGCCAGCAGCTCGGGCAGGGGGCGCTTCGTGGAGCTGTTTTTT. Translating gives CASSSGRGRFVELFF.

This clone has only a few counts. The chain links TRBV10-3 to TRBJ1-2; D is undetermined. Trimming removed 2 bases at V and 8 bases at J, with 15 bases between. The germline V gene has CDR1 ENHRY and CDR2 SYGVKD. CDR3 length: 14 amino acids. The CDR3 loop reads CAISEPGSTSGYTF. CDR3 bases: TGTGCCATCAGTGAGCCGGGCTCGACATCCGGCTACACCTTC.

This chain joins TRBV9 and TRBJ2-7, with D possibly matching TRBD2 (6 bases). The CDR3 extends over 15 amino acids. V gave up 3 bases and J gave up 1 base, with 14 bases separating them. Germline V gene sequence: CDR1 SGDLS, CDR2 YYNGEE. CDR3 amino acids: CASSEDWDWSYEQYF. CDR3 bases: TGTGCCAGCAGCGAGGATTGGGACTGGTCCTACGAGCAGTACTTC.

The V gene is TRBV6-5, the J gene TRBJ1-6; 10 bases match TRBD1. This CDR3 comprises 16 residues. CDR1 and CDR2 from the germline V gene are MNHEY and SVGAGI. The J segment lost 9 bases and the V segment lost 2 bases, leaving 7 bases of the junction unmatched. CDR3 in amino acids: CASSYADRGSASPLHF. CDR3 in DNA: TGTGCCAGCAGTTACGCGGACAGGGGGTCGGCTTCACCCCTCCACTTT.

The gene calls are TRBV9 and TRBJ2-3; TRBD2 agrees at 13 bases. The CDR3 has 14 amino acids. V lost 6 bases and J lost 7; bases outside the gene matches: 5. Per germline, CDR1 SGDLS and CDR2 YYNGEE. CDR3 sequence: CASMAGLAGNTQYF. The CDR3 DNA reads TGTGCCAGCATGGCGGGACTAGCGGGGAATACGCAGTATTTT.

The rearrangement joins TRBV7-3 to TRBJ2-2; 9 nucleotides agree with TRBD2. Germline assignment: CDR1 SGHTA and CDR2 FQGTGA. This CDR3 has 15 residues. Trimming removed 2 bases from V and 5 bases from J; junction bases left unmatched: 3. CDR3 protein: CASSLRGRDTGELFF. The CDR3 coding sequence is TGTGCCAGCAGCTTACGCGGGAGGGATACCGGGGAGCTGTTTTTT. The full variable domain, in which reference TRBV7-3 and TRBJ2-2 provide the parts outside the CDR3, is GAGVSQTPSNKVTEKGKYVELRCDPISGHTALYWYRQSLGQGPEFLIYFQGTGAADDSGLPNDRFFAVRPEGSVSTLKIQRTERGDSAVYLCASSLRGRDTGELFFGEGSRLTVL.

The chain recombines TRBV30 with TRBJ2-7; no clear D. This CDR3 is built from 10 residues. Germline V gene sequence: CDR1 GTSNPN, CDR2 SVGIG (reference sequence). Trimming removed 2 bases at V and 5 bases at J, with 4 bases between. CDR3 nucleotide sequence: TGTGCCTGGAGTCTACACGAGCAGTACTTC. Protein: CAWSLHEQYF.

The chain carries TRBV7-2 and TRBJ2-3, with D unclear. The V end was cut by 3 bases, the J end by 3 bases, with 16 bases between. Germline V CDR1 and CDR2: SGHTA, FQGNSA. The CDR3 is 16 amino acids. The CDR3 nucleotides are TGTGCCAGCAGCTTGCTTTGGCAGACGGGTACAGATACGCAGTATTTT. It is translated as CASSLLWQTGTDTQYF.

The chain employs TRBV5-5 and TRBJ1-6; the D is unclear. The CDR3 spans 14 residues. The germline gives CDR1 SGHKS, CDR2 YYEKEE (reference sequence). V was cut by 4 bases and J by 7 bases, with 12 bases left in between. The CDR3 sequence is CASSPERPNSPLHF. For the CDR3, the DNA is TGTGCCAGCAGCCCTGAAAGGCCCAATTCACCCCTCCACTTT.

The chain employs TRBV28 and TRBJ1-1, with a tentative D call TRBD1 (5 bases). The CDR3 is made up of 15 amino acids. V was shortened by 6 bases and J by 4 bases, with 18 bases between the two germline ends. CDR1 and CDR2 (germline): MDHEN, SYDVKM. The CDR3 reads CASRPGPLRSTEAFF. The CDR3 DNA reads TGTGCCAGCAGACCGGGGCCCCTTAGAAGCACTGAAGCTTTCTTT. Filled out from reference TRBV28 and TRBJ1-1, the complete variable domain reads DVKVTQSSRYLVKRTGEKVFLECVQDMDHENMFWYRQDPGLGLRLIYFSYDVKMKEKGDIPEGYSVSREKKERFSLILESASTNQTSMYLCASRPGPLRSTEAFFGQGTRLTVV.

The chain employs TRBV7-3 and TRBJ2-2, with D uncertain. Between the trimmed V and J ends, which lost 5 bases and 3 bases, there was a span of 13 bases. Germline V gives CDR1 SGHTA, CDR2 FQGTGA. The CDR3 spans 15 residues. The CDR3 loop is CASSPTSYYTGELFF. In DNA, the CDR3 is TGTGCCAGCAGCCCCACCTCTTACTACACCGGGGAGCTGTTTTTT.

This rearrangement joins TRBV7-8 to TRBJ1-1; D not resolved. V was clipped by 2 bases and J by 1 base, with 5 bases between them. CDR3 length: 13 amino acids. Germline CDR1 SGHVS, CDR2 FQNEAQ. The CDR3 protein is CASSLSGNTEAFF. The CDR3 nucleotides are TGTGCCAGCAGCTTATCGGGGAACACTGAAGCTTTCTTT.

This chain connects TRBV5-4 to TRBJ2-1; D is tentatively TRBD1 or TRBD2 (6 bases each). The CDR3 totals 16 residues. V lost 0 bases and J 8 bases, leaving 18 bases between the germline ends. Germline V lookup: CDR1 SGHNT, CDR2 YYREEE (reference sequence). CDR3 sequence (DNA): TGTGCCAGCAGCTTGGTCCGGGGGCCTCTTAGGGATGAGCAGTTCTTC. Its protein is CASSLVRGPLRDEQFF.

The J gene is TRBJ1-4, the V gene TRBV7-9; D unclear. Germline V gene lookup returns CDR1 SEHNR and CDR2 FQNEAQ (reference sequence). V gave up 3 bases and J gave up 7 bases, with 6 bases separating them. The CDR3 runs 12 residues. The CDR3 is CASSLRGEKLFF. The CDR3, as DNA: TGTGCCAGCAGCTTGCGGGGTGAAAAACTGTTTTTT.